Below, 13 T cell receptor beta chains from the same sample are listed, as sequenced in a study of Ad26.COV2.S vaccination and SARS-CoV-2 variants. Libraries were prepared by immunoSEQ multiplex PCR; TCRdb keeps only in-frame clonotypes and omits some of them. Of about 180,000 clones listed, 87% are singletons. Sequenced material: peripheral blood, taken after recovery from COVID-19. The origin of the receptors is a human donor who had recovered from COVID-19.

This clone was found once. This rearrangement joins TRBV28 to TRBJ2-2; D possibly matches TRBD1 or TRBD2 (5 bases each). The CDR3 has 15 amino acids. The V and J ends lost 5 bases and 4 bases respectively, with 14 bases between them. Germline CDR1 reads MDHEN; CDR2 reads SYDVKM. In DNA, the CDR3 is TGTGCCAGCAGTACTGGGGGAATCGGCACCGGGGAGCTGTTTTTT. Protein: CASSTGGIGTGELFF.

The J gene is TRBJ2-1, the V gene TRBV7-9; D call uncertain. V was pared by 6 bases and J by 6 bases, with 15 bases between. The CDR3 consists of 14 residues. Germline V gene data show CDR1 as SEHNR and CDR2 as FQNEAQ (reference sequence). CDR3 nucleotides: TGTGCCAGCAGTCCCGGTTCCCTTAGCAATGAGCAGTTCTTC. Its protein is CASSPGSLSNEQFF. Using reference TRBV7-9 and TRBJ2-1 for the parts outside the CDR3, the full variable domain is DTGVSQNPRHKITKRGQNVTFRCDPISEHNRLYWYRQTLGQGPEFLTYFQNEAQLEKSRLLSDRFSAERPKGSFSTLEIQRTEQGDSAMYLCASSPGSLSNEQFFGPGTRLTVL.

This clone was seen only a few times. This chain uses TRBV3-1 (or the pseudogene TRBV3-2) with TRBJ1-4; D not certain. The CDR3 length is 14 residues. The germline gives CDR1 LGHDT, CDR2 YNNKEL (reference sequence). Between the trimmed V and J ends, which lost 3 bases and 4 bases, there was a span of 9 bases. Written as DNA, the CDR3 is TGTGCCAGCAGCCATGAGGTGAATAATGAAAAACTGTTTTTT. Protein sequence: CASSHEVNNEKLFF.

The chain uses TRBV20-1 and TRBJ1-6, with unresolved D. The V end lost 3 bases, the J end lost 5 bases, and 11 bases lay between the germline ends. Germline-derived CDR1 and CDR2 are DFQATT and SNEGSKA (reference sequence). CDR3 size: 14 residues. CDR3 amino acids: CSASETSDNSPLHF. The CDR3 region has the DNA TGCAGTGCTAGTGAAACAAGCGATAATTCACCCCTCCACTTT.

This rearrangement joins TRBV19 to TRBJ2-3, with 10 nucleotides matching TRBD2. This CDR3 spans 14 amino acids. In germline, CDR1 is LNHDA, CDR2 SQIVND (reference sequence). Trimming removed 6 bases from V and 0 bases from J; junction bases left unmatched: 0. The CDR3 loop reads CASRLAGSTDTQYF. The CDR3 DNA sequence: TGTGCCAGTAGACTAGCGGGGAGCACAGATACGCAGTATTTT.

The chain uses TRBV9 and TRBJ2-3; 8 bases align to TRBD1. The V gene end was trimmed by 4 bases and the J gene end by 2 bases; junction bases not matched to a gene: 12. This CDR3 has 17 residues. Germline values: CDR1 SGDLS, CDR2 YYNGEE. CDR3 in amino acids: CASSQVDQGAITDTQYF. As DNA, the CDR3 is TGTGCCAGCAGCCAGGTTGATCAGGGGGCCATCACAGATACGCAGTATTTT.

This chain joins TRBV9 and TRBJ2-1, with 8 bases identical to TRBD2. The CDR3 contains 15 residues. The germline CDR1 and CDR2 sequences are SGDLS and YYNGEE. Germline trimming cut 4 bases from V and 0 bases from J; bases unmatched to any gene: 3. CDR3 sequence (DNA): TGTGCCAGCAGCCCCAGCGGGAGCTCCTACAATGAGCAGTTCTTC. This encodes CASSPSGSSYNEQFF.

This clone was found many times. This sequence joins TRBV28 and TRBJ1-5; a weak D match, TRBD1 (6 bases). Deletions cut 6 bases from V and 2 bases from J, with 23 bases between. Per germline, CDR1 MDHEN and CDR2 SYDVKM. The CDR3 extends over 18 amino acids. CDR3 region: CASRSLGGVSAGNQPQHF. CDR3 DNA sequence: TGTGCCAGCAGGTCGTTAGGGGGGGTAAGCGCGGGCAATCAGCCCCAGCATTTT.

The V gene is TRBV28, the J gene TRBJ2-3; TRBD1 agrees at 9 bases. There are 16 residues in the CDR3. CDR1 is MDHEN and CDR2 is SYDVKM in the germline V gene. With V trimmed by 5 bases and J by 0 bases, 6 bases remained unmatched. CDR3 residues: CASSQTGGTSTDTQYF. The CDR3 nucleotides read TGTGCCAGCAGTCAGACAGGGGGAACTAGCACAGATACGCAGTATTTT.

The chain recombines TRBV5-6 with TRBJ2-3; D possibly uses TRBD1 or TRBD2 (6 bases each). CDR1 and CDR2 from the germline V gene are SGHDT and YYEEEE. V lost 5 bases to trimming and J lost 6 bases, with 10 bases between them. The CDR3 contains 12 residues. The CDR3 region is CASRIGGDTQYF. For the CDR3, the DNA is TGTGCCAGCAGGATAGGGGGGGATACGCAGTATTTT.

The V gene is TRBV11-3, the J gene TRBJ2-1; D is possibly TRBD2 (5 bases). CDR3 length: 16 residues. V lost 10 bases, J lost 7 bases, and 26 bases lay in between. Germline CDR1 reads SGHNT; CDR2 reads YENEEA. The CDR3 DNA reads as TGTGCCACCCAACTGGAGTGGGGAGATGAGCCGAATGAGCAGTTCTTC. It yields the protein CATQLEWGDEPNEQFF. Full variable domain (outside the CDR3, taken from reference TRBV11-3 and TRBJ2-1): EAGVVQSPRYKIIEKKQPVAFWCNPISGHNTLYWYLQNLGQGPELLIRYENEEAVDDSQLPKDRFSAERLKGVDSTLKIQPAELGDSAVYLCATQLEWGDEPNEQFFGPGTRLTVL.

The genes are TRBV30 and TRBJ2-3; the match to TRBD2 covers 10 bases. From germline, CDR1 is GTSNPN and CDR2 SVGIG (reference sequence). CDR3 length: 15 amino acids. Losses at the gene ends were 4 bases for V and 0 bases for J; bases not matched to a gene: 4. CDR3 sequence: CAWNTLAGSTDTQYF. In nucleotides, the CDR3 is TGTGCCTGGAACACACTAGCGGGGAGCACAGATACGCAGTATTTT.

The V and J genes are TRBV5-6 and TRBJ1-2, with a possible D match to TRBD1 (5 bases). V was pared by 6 bases and J by 8 bases, with 17 bases between. The CDR3 runs 13 residues. From germline, CDR1 is SGHDT and CDR2 YYEEEE. The CDR3 bases are TGTGCCAGCATGCGCAGGGAGGTGGGGGGCTACACCTTC. Protein: CASMRREVGGYTF.